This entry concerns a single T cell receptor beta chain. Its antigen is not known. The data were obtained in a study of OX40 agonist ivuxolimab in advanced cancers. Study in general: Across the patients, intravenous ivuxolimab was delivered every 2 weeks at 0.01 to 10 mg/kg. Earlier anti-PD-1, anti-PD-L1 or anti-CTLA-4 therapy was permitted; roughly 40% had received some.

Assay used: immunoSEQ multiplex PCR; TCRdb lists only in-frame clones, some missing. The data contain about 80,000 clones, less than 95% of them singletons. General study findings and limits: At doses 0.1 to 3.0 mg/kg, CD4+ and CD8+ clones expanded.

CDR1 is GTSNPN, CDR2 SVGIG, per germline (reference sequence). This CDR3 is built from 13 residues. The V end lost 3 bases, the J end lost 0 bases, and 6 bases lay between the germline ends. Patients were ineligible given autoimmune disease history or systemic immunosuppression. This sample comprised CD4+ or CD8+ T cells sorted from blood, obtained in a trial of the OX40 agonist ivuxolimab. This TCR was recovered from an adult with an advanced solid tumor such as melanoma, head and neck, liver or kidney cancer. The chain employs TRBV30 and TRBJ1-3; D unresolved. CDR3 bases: TGTGCCTGGAGGCTTTACTCTGGAAACACCATATATTTT. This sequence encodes CAWRLYSGNTIYF.